Each of the 6 T cell receptor beta chains below was sequenced from the same sample in a study of cytomegalovirus exposure and HLA in healthy donors. Primers included in the PCR were 60 Vbeta and 13 Jbeta primers. Libraries were prepared by immunoSEQ multiplex PCR; TCRdb keeps only in-frame clonotypes and omits some of them. The sample carries 110,000 to 150,000 clones, almost 85% recorded once. Sequencing was performed on PBMCs. All receptors derive from a woman aged 40 to 50 in good health and CMV-seronegative.

This chain connects TRBV7-2 to TRBJ2-3, with 11 bases aligning to TRBD2. V shed 3 bases, J shed 0 bases, and the junction held 2 bases outside the gene matches. CDR1 is SGHTA and CDR2 is FQGNSA in the germline V gene. The CDR3 is 16 residues long. The CDR3 protein is CASSFWTSGSTDTQYF. CDR3 coding DNA: TGTGCCAGCAGCTTTTGGACTAGCGGGAGCACAGATACGCAGTATTTT.

The chain employs TRBV5-8 and TRBJ1-1, with D possibly matching TRBD1 (6 bases). V was clipped by 2 bases and J by 0 bases, with 11 bases between them. CDR3 length: 15 residues. CDR1 and CDR2 (germline): SGHTS, YDEGEE. CDR3 sequence (DNA): TGTGCCAGCAGCTTTGGATGGGGGCTGAACACTGAAGCTTTCTTT. This sequence encodes CASSFGWGLNTEAFF.

The V and J genes are TRBV6-5 and TRBJ2-1, with a tentative D call TRBD2 (5 bases). V gave up 7 bases and J gave up 9 bases, with 22 bases separating them. Germline V gene data show CDR1 as MNHEY and CDR2 as SVGAGI. The length of the CDR3 is 15 residues. The CDR3 nucleotides read TGTGCCAGCATCCTGACCGGGGAAGGGCGAGGTGAGCAGTTCTTC. Encoded protein: CASILTGEGRGEQFF.

This chain uses TRBV15 with TRBJ2-1, with TRBD1 identical over 8 bases. Germline V lookup: CDR1 LNHNV, CDR2 YYDKDF (reference sequence). The V gene end was trimmed by 3 bases and the J gene end by 9 bases; junction bases not matched to a gene: 13. CDR3 length: 16 amino acids. CDR3 protein: CATSSTRQGIRVEQFF. CDR3 nucleotides: TGTGCCACCAGCAGTACCAGACAGGGGATCAGGGTTGAGCAGTTCTTC.

This clone was detected only once. The chain couples TRBV15 to TRBJ1-2, with 9 bases lining up with TRBD1. Germline CDR1 reads LNHNV; CDR2 reads YYDKDF (reference sequence). After removal of 0 bases from V and 4 bases from J, the junction contained 15 bases not matched to a gene. This CDR3 region has 19 residues. The CDR3 here is CATSRDRLGQGGQSYGYTF. The CDR3 bases are TGTGCCACCAGCAGAGATAGGTTGGGACAGGGCGGGCAAAGCTATGGCTACACCTTC.

The chain is built from TRBV19 and TRBJ1-5; 8 positions match TRBD1. Germline-derived CDR1 and CDR2 are LNHDA and SQIVND (reference sequence). V shed 8 bases and J 7 bases; nucleotides not matched to a gene: 7. This CDR3 is built from 13 residues. CDR3 in amino acids: CASDTGGKQPQHF. The CDR3 DNA is TGTGCCAGTGACACAGGGGGAAAGCAGCCCCAGCATTTT.